This is a list of T cell receptor beta chains from one sample in a study of shared clonotypes between healthy human individuals. Here immunoSEQ multiplex PCR was the method, and the copy in TCRdb shows in-frame clones only, minus some. The sample has a few million clones; roughly nine tenths are singletons. Sequencing was carried out using naive CD4+ T cells sorted from blood. The receptors originated from a man between 18 and 29 years old in good health. Each CDR3 is given with its conserved first and last residue. The D gene is left open where the match is weak. The size entry is marked missing in some rows and otherwise reads once, few, many or a size class.

CDR3	DNA	size	J	D	V
CASGGNSIDGYTF	TGTGCCAGCGGCGGGAACTCTATAGATGGCTACACCTTC	NA	TRBJ1-2	NA	TRBV5-4
CAWSVPGAYTEAFF	TGTGCCTGGAGTGTCCCAGGGGCCTACACTGAAGCTTTCTTT	few	TRBJ1-1	NA	TRBV30
CASSTVTDTQYF	TGTGCCAGCAGTACGGTCACAGATACGCAGTATTTT	NA	TRBJ2-3	NA	TRBV27
CASSYSRGRDTEAFF	TGTGCCAGCAGTTACTCGAGGGGGCGCGACACTGAAGCTTTCTTT	NA	TRBJ1-1	TRBD1	TRBV6-5
CAWTDGAGNQPQHF	TGTGCCTGGACCGACGGGGCAGGGAATCAGCCCCAGCATTTT	NA	TRBJ1-5	NA	TRBV30
CASKIPRSGGNTIYF	TGTGCCAGCAAGATCCCTCGCTCGGGGGGAAACACCATATATTTT	NA	TRBJ1-3	NA	TRBV6-1
CASSEWGGNYGYTF	TGTGCCAGCAGTGAATGGGGGGGGAACTATGGCTACACCTTC	NA	TRBJ1-2	NA	TRBV2
CASSTVPGTEAFF	TGTGCCAGCTCAACAGTCCCGGGCACTGAAGCTTTCTTT	NA	TRBJ1-1	NA	TRBV18
CAISEIYSNQPQHF	TGTGCCATCAGTGAGATTTATAGCAATCAGCCCCAGCATTTT	NA	TRBJ1-5	NA	TRBV10-3
CASSPREGSYNSPLHF	TGTGCCAGCAGCCCCCGTGAGGGCTCCTATAATTCACCCCTCCACTTT	NA	TRBJ1-6	NA	TRBV9
CASSEEFGGNQPQHF	TGTGCCAGCAGTGAAGAATTTGGAGGCAATCAGCCCCAGCATTTT	NA	TRBJ1-5	NA	TRBV6-1
CASSPRLYEQYF	TGTGCCAGCTCACCTAGACTCTACGAGCAGTACTTC	NA	TRBJ2-7	NA	TRBV18
CASSHEAPGLYGYTF	TGTGCCAGCAGTCATGAGGCCCCGGGGCTCTATGGCTACACCTTC	NA	TRBJ1-2	NA	TRBV6-1
CASSDRSYGYTF	TGTGCCAGCAGTGACCGTTCCTATGGCTACACCTTC	NA	TRBJ1-2	NA	TRBV6-4
CASSKGNQPQHF	TGTGCCAGTAGTAAAGGCAATCAGCCCCAGCATTTT	NA	TRBJ1-5	NA	TRBV19
CASSLVAGGGYEQYF	TGTGCCAGCAGCTTGGTGGCGGGGGGTGGATACGAGCAGTACTTC	NA	TRBJ2-7	TRBD2	TRBV5-6
CASRTLPYQETQYF	TGTGCCAGCAGGACACTACCGTACCAAGAGACCCAGTACTTC	NA	TRBJ2-5	NA	TRBV28
CASSSLREKLFF	TGTGCCAGCAGCTCCCTTCGGGAAAAACTGTTTTTT	NA	TRBJ1-4	NA	TRBV7-2
CASSLRGQNNQPQHF	TGTGCCAGCAGTTTAAGGGGACAGAACAATCAGCCCCAGCATTTT	NA	TRBJ1-5	TRBD1	TRBV27
CASRGTSGGSYEQYF	TGTGCCAGCAGGGGGACTAGCGGGGGCTCCTACGAGCAGTACTTC	NA	TRBJ2-7	TRBD2	TRBV2
CASSLALGINTEAFF	TGTGCCAGCAGCTTAGCGCTGGGAATCAACACTGAAGCTTTCTTT	NA	TRBJ1-1	NA	TRBV7-2
CASSSPRQGYYEQYF	TGTGCCAGCAGCTCACCTAGACAGGGTTACTACGAGCAGTACTTC	NA	TRBJ2-7	TRBD1	TRBV7-9
CASRRKNSPLHF	TGTGCCAGCAGGCGGAAGAATTCACCCCTCCACTTT	few	TRBJ1-6	NA	TRBV6-5
CARPGGDGCEQYF	TGCGCCAGGCCAGGAGGGGATGGTTGCGAGCAGTACTTC	NA	TRBJ2-7	NA	TRBV10-2
CASSLDDILSSYEQYF	TGTGCCAGCAGCTTAGATGACATACTATCCTCCTACGAGCAGTACTTC	NA	TRBJ2-7	NA	TRBV7-6
CASSSTGSSYEQYF	TGTGCCAGCAGCTCGACAGGAAGCTCCTACGAGCAGTACTTC	NA	TRBJ2-7	NA	TRBV7-2
CAISERTEPGQPQHF	TGTGCCATCAGTGAGCGGACAGAGCCAGGTCAGCCCCAGCATTTT	few	TRBJ1-5	NA	TRBV10-3
CASSEAGGQVTQYF	TGTGCCAGCAGTGAGGCGGGGGGGCAGGTTACGCAGTATTTT	once	TRBJ2-3	TRBD2	TRBV5-4
CASSVAPSNGETQYF	TGTGCCAGCAGCGTAGCTCCTTCCAACGGGGAGACCCAGTACTTC	NA	TRBJ2-5	NA	TRBV9
CASSGERGHINEKLFF	TGTGCCAGTAGTGGCGAGAGGGGGCATATTAATGAAAAACTGTTTTTT	NA	TRBJ1-4	TRBD1	TRBV19
CASSLSGGSSYEQYF	TGTGCCAGCAGTTTATCGGGGGGGAGCTCCTACGAGCAGTACTTC	NA	TRBJ2-7	TRBD2	TRBV27
CASSELAGMNSPLHF	TGTGCCAGCAGTGAATTAGCGGGGATGAATTCACCCCTCCACTTT	NA	TRBJ1-6	NA	TRBV6-1
CASSPRGDTQYF	TGTGCCAGCAGCCCGCGGGGGGATACGCAGTATTTT	NA	TRBJ2-3	TRBD2	TRBV11-2
CASSQGLAGGTSTDTQYF	TGCGCCAGCAGCCAGGGACTAGCGGGGGGGACGAGCACAGATACGCAGTATTTT	NA	TRBJ2-3	TRBD2	TRBV5-1
CASSPPAENEQFF	TGTGCCAGCTCACCACCGGCAGAGAATGAGCAGTTCTTC	NA	TRBJ2-1	NA	TRBV18